The rows below give T cell receptor beta chains drawn from one sample of a study of response to subunit inactivated influenza vaccine. TCRdb analysed the RT-PCR reads with MiXCR anew, one entry per CDR3 protein. The table includes about 540,000 distinct CDR3 sequences, roughly 25% detected once. This sample was also put to use in a study of T cells expressing NK-cell markers.

The sequencing here drew on CD4+ T cells sorted from PBMCs, taken roughly 12 days after vaccination. These receptor sequences come from a man aged 50 to 60 who received an inactivated influenza vaccine. Both conserved end residues are part of each CDR3. The D gene is left open where the match is weak. Rows may omit the clone size; those that give it use once, few, many or a size class.

v_call,j_call,clone_size,d_call,cdr3_nt,cdr3_aa
TRBV29-1,TRBJ1-4,few,TRBD1,TGCAGCGTGAGAGACAGGGGGAATGAAAAACTGTTTTTT,CSVRDRGNEKLFF
TRBV5-1,TRBJ1-5,.,.,TGCGCCAGCAGACGTGACACCAGCAATCAGCCCCAGCATTTT,CASRRDTSNQPQHF
TRBV2,TRBJ2-2,.,.,TGTGCCAGCACCCTGGGGGGGGCGCCTACCGGGGAGCTGTTTTTT,CASTLGGAPTGELFF
TRBV29-1,TRBJ2-5,.,.,TGCAGCGTTGAAGTGGACAGACAAGAGACCCAGTACTTC,CSVEVDRQETQYF
TRBV20-1,TRBJ2-5,few,TRBD1,TGCAGTGCTATACAGGGGCAAGAGACCCAGTACTTC,CSAIQGQETQYF
TRBV6-6,TRBJ2-7,few,.,TGTGCCAGCATGGTAAGCAGTTCCTACGAGCAGTACTTC,CASMVSSSYEQYF
TRBV19,TRBJ1-5,.,.,TGTGCCAGTAGTATCGAGGGGGGCAATCAGCCCCAGCATTTT,CASSIEGGNQPQHF
TRBV6-5,TRBJ2-2,few,.,TGTGCCAGCATTACAGGGGCGGGAGCCGGGGAGCTGTTTTTT,CASITGAGAGELFF
TRBV5-1,TRBJ2-7,.,TRBD1,TGCGCCAGCAGCTTGGATGGGACAGCGAACTACGAGCAGTACTTC,CASSLDGTANYEQYF
TRBV6-2/TRBV6-3,TRBJ2-7,few,.,TGTGCCAGCAGTTACCGCTCGGCCTGGGGCTACGAGCAGTACTTC,CASSYRSAWGYEQYF